This paragraph reports one T cell receptor (beta chain). Original processing methods: Reference gene primer amplification in the assay estimated nucleated cell counts. Measured with immunoSEQ multiplex PCR; TCRdb has only the in-frame clones, and not every one. The DNA was the basis for D and trimming; V, J and clone size are from that table. The top ten hold approximately 26% of the sample, which has under 95,000 clones, 79% seen once. The entry originates in a study of blood T cell repertoires in COVID-19. V lost 3 bases, J lost 3 bases, and 12 bases lay in between. CDR3 length equals 15 residues. Germline CDR1 LNHDA, CDR2 SQIVND (reference sequence).

Sequenced sample: peripheral blood. The TCR sequence derives from a man aged 55 to 69 with active or convalescent COVID-19. The genes are TRBV19 and TRBJ2-1; weak D call: TRBD2 (6 bases). CDR3 amino acids: CASSITSSVYNEQFF. As DNA, the CDR3 is TGTGCCAGTAGTATCACTAGCTCTGTCTACAATGAGCAGTTCTTC.